This T cell receptor (beta chain) was sequenced in a study of blood T cell repertoires in COVID-19. Per the original methods: Estimated nucleated cell counts came from reference gene primer amplification. This table comes from immunoSEQ multiplex PCR, and its TCRdb copy is limited to in-frame clones, with some not included. V and J calls and clone size are copied from that table; D and trimming were computed from the DNA. The sample yields about 160,000 clones, around 83% seen once. Trimming at V came to 6 bases and at J to 6 bases, leaving 8 bases not matched to a gene. The germline V gene has CDR1 MNHEY and CDR2 SVGAGI. This CDR3 is 15 amino acids long.

The sequencing sample was made of peripheral blood. The chain employs TRBV6-5 and TRBJ2-7; 13 bases map to TRBD2. The receptor was derived from a man in his sixties or seventies who had recovered from COVID-19. The CDR3 bases are TGTGCCAGCAGCAACGGACTAGCGGGAGAGGGCGAGCAGTACTTC. Translating it yields CASSNGLAGEGEQYF.